The clone carrying this TCR beta chain was observed many times. This sample stems from a study of T-cell reconstitution after alpha-beta-depleted transplantation in children. TCRbeta library preparation incorporated unique molecular identifiers. TCRdb fed the PCR reads into MiXCR, producing one record per CDR3 protein. The table lists about 290,000 distinct CDR3 sequences, over 9% of them singletons. Germline V gene lookup returns CDR1 KGHDR and CDR2 SFDVKD. CDR3 length: 16 residues. With V trimmed by 8 bases and J by 8 bases, 17 bases remained unmatched. This receptor was obtained from a boy younger than two with acute myeloid leukemia, due to receive a stem cell transplant. V is TRBV24-1 and J is TRBJ2-1, with TRBD1 matching 7 bases. Sample: PBMCs, taken before TCRalphabeta/CD19-depleted stem cell transplant. Written as DNA, the CDR3 is TGTGCCACCACCACCTCGTTGAGACAGGGTCACTATGAGCAGTTCTTC. Translation gives CATTTSLRQGHYEQFF.